Listed below are T cell receptor beta chains from one sample, sequenced in a study of T-cell reconstitution after alpha-beta-depleted transplantation in children. Each CDR3 protein is one row after TCRdb ran MiXCR on the PCR reads. The repertoire has hundreds of thousands of distinct CDR3 sequences, around 9.6% of them found once; the top ten carry around 6.2%. This specimen was PBMCs from the stem cell graft donor, taken from the stem cell graft. The receptors come from a human donor who donated a stem cell graft to a child with acute lymphoblastic leukemia. The CDR3 runs from the conserved cysteine through the conserved F or W. The D gene is left open where the match is weak. Expanded clones get a size class; other rows say once, few or many, or leave the size out.

v_gene: TRBV5-6; d_gene: .; j_gene: TRBJ2-5; abundance: .; CDR3nt: TGTGCCAGCAGCCCATGGATCCAAGAGACCCAGTACTTC; CDR3aa: CASSPWIQETQYF
v_gene: TRBV7-2; d_gene: TRBD1; j_gene: TRBJ2-2; abundance: .; CDR3nt: TGTGCCAGCAGCTTAGGCGGGACAGGGATCGGGGAGCTGTTTTTT; CDR3aa: CASSLGGTGIGELFF
v_gene: TRBV12-3/TRBV12-4; d_gene: .; j_gene: TRBJ2-7; abundance: few; CDR3nt: TGTGCCAGCAGCCCTACAGCCACCCTCTACGAGCAGTACTTC; CDR3aa: CASSPTATLYEQYF
v_gene: TRBV11-2; d_gene: TRBD1; j_gene: TRBJ2-7; abundance: many; CDR3nt: TGTGCCAGCAGCTCGGGACAGGGGAGCTCCTACGAGCAGTACTTC; CDR3aa: CASSSGQGSSYEQYF
v_gene: TRBV25-1; d_gene: .; j_gene: TRBJ2-5; abundance: many; CDR3nt: TGTGCCAGCAGTGGAGACCGGGCCCAAAGGCGAGAGACCCAGTACTTC; CDR3aa: CASSGDRAQRRETQYF
v_gene: TRBV5-1; d_gene: TRBD1; j_gene: TRBJ2-1; abundance: .; CDR3nt: TGCGCCAGCAGCTTCGGACAGGGTTTCTCCAATGAGCAGTTCTTC; CDR3aa: CASSFGQGFSNEQFF
v_gene: TRBV7-2; d_gene: .; j_gene: TRBJ2-5; abundance: many; CDR3nt: TGTGCCAGCAGCTTAGGACAGTTCGAGACCCAGTACTTC; CDR3aa: CASSLGQFETQYF
v_gene: TRBV10-3; d_gene: TRBD1; j_gene: TRBJ1-1; abundance: .; CDR3nt: TGTGCCATCAGTGAGAACGCCGCGGGAGGGGGCTTGAACACTGAAGCTTTCTTT; CDR3aa: CAISENAAGGGLNTEAFF
v_gene: TRBV3-1; d_gene: .; j_gene: TRBJ2-3; abundance: .; CDR3nt: TGTGCCAGCAGCCAAGATAAGAACCCACTCACAGATACGCAGTATTTT; CDR3aa: CASSQDKNPLTDTQYF
v_gene: TRBV29-1; d_gene: .; j_gene: TRBJ2-7; abundance: few; CDR3nt: TGCAGCGTCCGGACGGGGTCCTACGAGCAGTACTTC; CDR3aa: CSVRTGSYEQYF
v_gene: TRBV27; d_gene: TRBD1; j_gene: TRBJ2-7; abundance: .; CDR3nt: TGTGCCAGCAGTGAAGGGTGGGACAGGGACGAGCAGTACTTC; CDR3aa: CASSEGWDRDEQYF
v_gene: TRBV14; d_gene: .; j_gene: TRBJ1-2; abundance: .; CDR3nt: TGTGCCAGCAGCCAAGATGCCAGGGAGATATACTATGGCTACACCTTC; CDR3aa: CASSQDAREIYYGYTF
v_gene: TRBV12-3/TRBV12-4; d_gene: TRBD1; j_gene: TRBJ2-6; abundance: few; CDR3nt: TGTGCCAGCAGATCCTTCGACAGGGCTGGGGCCAACGTCCTGACTTTC; CDR3aa: CASRSFDRAGANVLTF
v_gene: TRBV12-3/TRBV12-4; d_gene: .; j_gene: TRBJ2-3; abundance: .; CDR3nt: TGTGCCAGCAGGGGGGTGGCAGATACGCAGTATTTT; CDR3aa: CASRGVADTQYF
v_gene: TRBV5-6; d_gene: .; j_gene: TRBJ2-6; abundance: few; CDR3nt: TGTGCCAGCAGCTTGAATCCTGGGGCCAACGTCCTGACTTTC; CDR3aa: CASSLNPGANVLTF
v_gene: TRBV6-5; d_gene: TRBD1; j_gene: TRBJ2-5; abundance: .; CDR3nt: TGTGCCAGCAGTTCAGAGACAGGGTTGCGAGAGACCCAGTACTTC; CDR3aa: CASSSETGLRETQYF
v_gene: TRBV9; d_gene: .; j_gene: TRBJ2-2; abundance: few; CDR3nt: TGTGCCAGCAGCGTAGGCGGAAACACAAACACCGGGGAGCTGTTTTTT; CDR3aa: CASSVGGNTNTGELFF
v_gene: TRBV29-1; d_gene: TRBD1; j_gene: TRBJ1-4; abundance: .; CDR3nt: TGCAGCGTGAGAGGACAGGGGGCTCTAACTAATGAAAAACTGTTTTTT; CDR3aa: CSVRGQGALTNEKLFF
v_gene: TRBV5-4; d_gene: TRBD1; j_gene: TRBJ2-4; abundance: many; CDR3nt: TGTGCCAGCAGCTCCGGGACAGGGGGATTCGGGGGCATTCAGTACTTC; CDR3aa: CASSSGTGGFGGIQYF
v_gene: TRBV24-1; d_gene: .; j_gene: TRBJ2-5; abundance: .; CDR3nt: TGTGCCACCAGTGATTTGCCCGGCCGGGGGCAAGAGACCCAGTACTTC; CDR3aa: CATSDLPGRGQETQYF
v_gene: TRBV2; d_gene: .; j_gene: TRBJ2-7; abundance: few; CDR3nt: TGTGCCAGCAGTGAAGTTGGGGAGCAGTACTTC; CDR3aa: CASSEVGEQYF
v_gene: TRBV19; d_gene: TRBD2; j_gene: TRBJ2-5; abundance: few; CDR3nt: TGTGCCAGTAGTATACTAGCGGGGAAAGAGACCCAGTACTTC; CDR3aa: CASSILAGKETQYF
v_gene: TRBV5-1; d_gene: .; j_gene: TRBJ2-7; abundance: few; CDR3nt: TGCGCCAGCAGCTTGGCTGGGGACCGCACCTACGAGCAGTACTTC; CDR3aa: CASSLAGDRTYEQYF
v_gene: TRBV4-1; d_gene: .; j_gene: TRBJ2-5; abundance: few; CDR3nt: TGCGCCAGCAGCCAAGGAAGGGGGTTACAAGAGACCCAGTACTTC; CDR3aa: CASSQGRGLQETQYF
v_gene: TRBV4-3; d_gene: TRBD1; j_gene: TRBJ1-3; abundance: few; CDR3nt: TGCGCCAGCAGCCAAGAGTCAACAGGGGTGGGCGGAAACACCATATATTTT; CDR3aa: CASSQESTGVGGNTIYF
v_gene: TRBV3-1; d_gene: .; j_gene: TRBJ2-1; abundance: few; CDR3nt: TGTGCCAGCAGCCAAGATCGAGGGGAGCAGTTCTTC; CDR3aa: CASSQDRGEQFF
v_gene: TRBV3-1; d_gene: .; j_gene: TRBJ1-2; abundance: .; CDR3nt: TGTGCCAGCAGCCAAGATTCACCGGCAGCCTACACCTTC; CDR3aa: CASSQDSPAAYTF
v_gene: TRBV5-1; d_gene: .; j_gene: TRBJ2-1; abundance: many; CDR3nt: TGCGCCAGCAGCTTGATTATAGGACCGATCAATGAGCAGTTCTTC; CDR3aa: CASSLIIGPINEQFF
v_gene: TRBV6-2/TRBV6-3; d_gene: TRBD1; j_gene: TRBJ2-7; abundance: many; CDR3nt: TGTGCCAGCAGTACCGGGACAGGGGTACCCGAGCAGTACTTC; CDR3aa: CASSTGTGVPEQYF
v_gene: TRBV20-1; d_gene: .; j_gene: TRBJ2-3; abundance: .; CDR3nt: TGCAGTGCTAACGCAGCCCAAGGGAGCGCAGATACGCAGTATTTT; CDR3aa: CSANAAQGSADTQYF
v_gene: TRBV7-2; d_gene: .; j_gene: TRBJ2-1; abundance: few; CDR3nt: TGTGCCAGCAGCGGGGGTACCCGGCATGAGCAGTTCTTC; CDR3aa: CASSGGTRHEQFF
v_gene: TRBV15; d_gene: .; j_gene: TRBJ1-2; abundance: few; CDR3nt: TGTGCCACCAGCAGAGATCGGCGAAGCTATGGCTACACCTTC; CDR3aa: CATSRDRRSYGYTF
v_gene: TRBV20-1; d_gene: .; j_gene: TRBJ1-6; abundance: few; CDR3nt: TGCAGTGCTAGAGGAAGCAGTACAGGCTCGAATTCACCCCTCCACTTT; CDR3aa: CSARGSSTGSNSPLHF
v_gene: TRBV12-3/TRBV12-4; d_gene: TRBD1; j_gene: TRBJ1-5; abundance: .; CDR3nt: TGTGCCAGCAGTTTGGGGACAGGGGAGGATGAACCCCAGCATTTT; CDR3aa: CASSLGTGEDEPQHF
v_gene: TRBV5-1; d_gene: .; j_gene: TRBJ2-5; abundance: many; CDR3nt: TGCGCCAGCAGCTCGAATACAAACCAAGAGACCCAGTACTTC; CDR3aa: CASSSNTNQETQYF
v_gene: TRBV5-1; d_gene: TRBD1; j_gene: TRBJ1-5; abundance: .; CDR3nt: TGCGCCAGCAGCCCGAGGGGACAGGCTAATCAGCCCCAGCATTTT; CDR3aa: CASSPRGQANQPQHF
v_gene: TRBV7-2; d_gene: .; j_gene: TRBJ2-3; abundance: .; CDR3nt: TGTGCCAGCAGCTTAGTCTGGGCGGTCACAGATACGCAGTATTTT; CDR3aa: CASSLVWAVTDTQYF
v_gene: TRBV7-2; d_gene: .; j_gene: TRBJ2-7; abundance: many; CDR3nt: TGTGCCAGCAGCTTAGCGCAACGGGTTCACGAGCAGTACTTC; CDR3aa: CASSLAQRVHEQYF
v_gene: TRBV5-5; d_gene: .; j_gene: TRBJ1-1; abundance: few; CDR3nt: TGTGCCAGCTCCTTTGGGGCCATGAACACTGAAGCTTTCTTT; CDR3aa: CASSFGAMNTEAFF
v_gene: TRBV2; d_gene: .; j_gene: TRBJ2-7; abundance: many; CDR3nt: TGTGCCAGCAGACCTAGGGTGCGAGGAGGACACGAGCAGTACTTC; CDR3aa: CASRPRVRGGHEQYF
v_gene: TRBV7-2; d_gene: .; j_gene: TRBJ1-6; abundance: few; CDR3nt: TGTGCCAGCAGCTTAGAGACCCTGCGACCCCTCCACTTT; CDR3aa: CASSLETLRPLHF
v_gene: TRBV20-1; d_gene: .; j_gene: TRBJ1-1; abundance: many; CDR3nt: TGCAGTGCTAGCTCAGGGTTATTTATCGCTGAAGCTTTCTTT; CDR3aa: CSASSGLFIAEAFF
v_gene: TRBV3-1; d_gene: TRBD2; j_gene: TRBJ2-7; abundance: few; CDR3nt: TGTGCCAGCAGCCAAGATCGGGGGGGGGACTACGAGCAGTACTTC; CDR3aa: CASSQDRGGDYEQYF
v_gene: TRBV10-3; d_gene: TRBD2; j_gene: TRBJ2-1; abundance: few; CDR3nt: TGTGCCATCACGCGGGGACTAGCACAGAATGAGCAGTTCTTC; CDR3aa: CAITRGLAQNEQFF
v_gene: TRBV10-3; d_gene: .; j_gene: TRBJ1-2; abundance: .; CDR3nt: TGTGCCATCAGTGAGGACAGGAGCTATGGCTACACCTTC; CDR3aa: CAISEDRSYGYTF
v_gene: TRBV12-3/TRBV12-4; d_gene: .; j_gene: TRBJ1-6; abundance: few; CDR3nt: TGTGCCAGCAGTTTGGGATGGAATTCACCCCTCCACTTT; CDR3aa: CASSLGWNSPLHF